These 26 T cell receptor beta chains were sequenced from one sample in a study of tumor-infiltrating lymphocytes in primary liver carcinoma. Investigators took RNA and DNA out together from roughly 21-30 mg of unsorted bulk tissue. With a constant-region primer, TCR beta cDNA was made from around 520 ng of total RNA. Generation of the TCR beta libraries relied on three nested multiplex PCR rounds using slightly modified ARM-PCR. With TRBV1-TRBV30 forward primers and a C-beta reverse primer, the first two PCR rounds were run for 10 cycles each. Using its own MiXCR run on the multiplex PCR reads, TCRdb lists one record per CDR3 protein. Of some 43,000 distinct CDR3 sequences listed, 65% to 80% are singletons. Input material: liver tumor tissue from sampling region 5. The sample's subset: tumor region T5, tumor centre. The receptors come from a man between 35 and 55 years old with primary liver carcinoma and hepatitis B virus infection.

Details on this clonotype: A much larger clone is a single base away; this may be a read error. The rearrangement uses TRBV28 and TRBJ2-3, with 10 nucleotides matching TRBD2. Germline assignment: CDR1 MDHEN and CDR2 SYDVKM. Trimming took 8 bases from V and 3 from J; bases not matched to a gene: 8. The CDR3 sequence is 15 residues long. This CDR3 reads CASGQREGHTDTQYF. In DNA, the CDR3 is TGTGCCAGCGGCCAGCGGGAGGGCCATACAGATACGCAGTATTTT.

The chain uses TRBV29-1 and TRBJ2-1; perhaps D is TRBD1 or TRBD2 (5 bases each). The germline gives CDR1 SQVTM, CDR2 ANQGSEA. V was cut by 4 bases and J by 4 bases, with 23 bases left in between. The CDR3 runs to 17 residues. The DNA of the CDR3 is TGCAGCGTTGGGGGGTATCATGCATCGGTGACATACAATGAGCAGTTCTTC. Translation: CSVGGYHASVTYNEQFF.

This clonotype appeared many times. The rearrangement links TRBV4-1 to TRBJ1-2, with 8 bases aligning to TRBD1. V lost 3 bases and J lost 2; bases outside the gene matches: 8. From germline, CDR1 is MGHRA and CDR2 YSYEKL. The CDR3 consists of 16 residues. CDR3 sequence reads: CASSQPRTGWNYGYTF. The CDR3 DNA reads as TGCGCCAGCAGCCAGCCTAGGACAGGGTGGAACTATGGCTACACCTTC.

This clonotype occurred once. This is likely a read error, given that the CDR3 carries no conserved phenylalanine or tryptophan at its end. The chain carries TRBV14 and TRBJ2-1; D is uncertain. The CDR3 covers 12 residues. V was cut by 6 bases and J by 3 bases, with 6 bases left in between. CDR1 is SGHDN, CDR2 FVKESK, per germline. This chain's CDR3 is CASSRNYNEQFL. The CDR3 nucleotides are TGTGCCAGCAGTCGGAACTACAATGAGCAGTTCCTC.

The count of this clonotype is one. An end of the junction differs from the germline gene, which may be a read error. The CDR3 is CSGLPGQGVDEQHF. The CDR3 coding sequence is TGCAGCGGATTGCCTGGACAGGGGGTGGATGAGCAGCACTTC. The chain carries TRBV29-1 and TRBJ2-1; 10 nucleotides agree with TRBD1. Germline lookup yields CDR1 SQVTM and CDR2 ANQGSEA. The CDR3 extends over 14 amino acids.

The CDR3 loop reads CASSLVQASGQEARYF. The CDR3 bases are TGTGCCAGCAGCTTAGTCCAGGCTAGCGGGCAAGAGGCCCGGTACTTC. The rearrangement links TRBV11-2 to TRBJ2-5, with 8 bases fitting TRBD2. From germline, CDR1 is SGHAT and CDR2 FQNNGV. This CDR3 is built from 16 residues. After removal of 1 base from V and 13 bases from J, the junction contained 17 bases not matched to a gene.

This clonotype appeared many times. The V call is TRBV12-3 or TRBV12-4, the J call TRBJ2-7; a possible D gene is TRBD2 (5 bases). There are 14 residues in the CDR3. Trimming left V 5 bases short and J 1 base short, with 12 bases between. This CDR3 reads CASSRTEASYEQYF. The CDR3 DNA sequence: TGTGCCAGCAGTAGGACTGAAGCTTCCTACGAGCAGTACTTC.

Turning to this clonotype: A much larger clone sits a single nucleotide away, making a read error possible. V and J are TRBV29-1 and TRBJ1-1; 9 bases are a match to TRBD1. The trim removed 7 bases at V and 7 bases at J, leaving 10 bases unmatched. The CDR3 has 13 amino acids. The germline CDR1 and CDR2 sequences are SQVTM and ANQGSEA. The CDR3 loop reads CSALGQGHLEAFF. CDR3 nucleotides: TGCAGCGCTCTCGGACAGGGGCATCTTGAAGCTTTCTTT.

A remark on this clonotype: At one of its ends the junction is not consistent with the germline gene, which may arise from a read error. The chain recombines TRBV11-2 with TRBJ2-1, with unresolved D. The length of the CDR3 is 16 residues. Germline V gene lookup returns CDR1 SGHAT and CDR2 FQNNGV. The CDR3 protein is CASSLDIGLVMGEQFF. Written as DNA, the CDR3 is TGTGCCAGCAGCTTGGATATCGGGCTAGTCATGGGTGAGCAATTCTTC.

For this clonotype: This CDR3 fails to terminate in the conserved phenylalanine or tryptophan, so it likely reflects a read error. This chain uses TRBV12-3 or TRBV12-4 with TRBJ1-5, with D possibly matching TRBD1 (5 bases). This CDR3 has 14 residues. The CDR3, as DNA: TGTGTCAGCAACCTGGGAGGGGTCGATCAGCCCCAGCATTCT. Its translation: CVSNLGGVDQPQHS.

Worth noting for this clonotype: A read error is possible here, since a much larger clone lies one base away. The V and J genes are TRBV28 and TRBJ2-1, with a tentative D call TRBD2 (5 bases). CDR3 length: 12 residues. With 8 bases removed from V and 10 bases from J, the gap between germline ends came to 15 bases. Germline V lookup: CDR1 MDHEN, CDR2 SYDVKM. CDR3 bases: TGTGCCAGCCACACTAGGCCTGGCGAGCAGTTCTTC. Translating it yields CASHTRPGEQFF.

CDR3 nucleotide sequence: TGTGCCAGCGGACTAGCTTGGGAGCAGTACTTC. It is translated as CASGLAWEQYF. The chain is built from TRBV12-3 or TRBV12-4 and TRBJ2-7; TRBD2 matches at 8 bases. V gave up 8 bases and J gave up 7 bases; unmatched junction bases: 4. This CDR3 spans 11 amino acids.

In this sample, this clonotype turned up once. This may stem from a read error, because a much larger clone lies one nucleotide away. This rearrangement joins TRBV24-1 to TRBJ2-2; D not certain. Germline V gene data show CDR1 as KGHDR and CDR2 as SFDVKD. The V and J ends lost 4 bases and 9 bases respectively, with 14 bases between them. The CDR3 consists of 14 residues. In nucleotides, the CDR3 is TGTGCCACCAGTGAGGGTTGGCGCGCCCGGGAGCTGTTTTTT. It specifies CATSEGWRARELFF.

The chain employs TRBV2 and TRBJ2-4, with 9 bases lining up with TRBD1. The CDR3 loop spans 13 amino acids. Germline-derived CDR1 and CDR2 are SNHLY and FYNNEI. V dropped 7 bases and J dropped 5; count of bases not matched to a gene: 3. Written as DNA, the CDR3 is TGTGCCAGCATCCGGGACAGGGAAAACATTCAGTACTTC. Its translation is CASIRDRENIQYF.

The chain has TRBV29-1 and TRBJ2-1, with D possibly TRBD2 on 6 matching bases. Germline V lookup: CDR1 SQVTM, CDR2 ANQGSEA. CDR3 size: 11 residues. Trimming took off 7 bases at V and 9 bases at J, with 13 bases between the two ends. The CDR3 bases are TGCAGCGCGGGGGTTGCGTGTGAGCAGTTCTTC. Protein: CSAGVACEQFF.

On this clonotype: A much larger clone lies a single base off, so this may be a read error. The V call is TRBV7-9, the J call TRBJ2-2; TRBD2 agrees at 9 bases. CDR3 length: 16 residues. Germline trimming cut 3 bases from V and 7 bases from J; bases unmatched to any gene: 9. Germline lookup yields CDR1 SEHNR and CDR2 FQNEAQ (reference sequence). CDR3 sequence: CASSLRLAGTSGELFF. CDR3 sequence (DNA): TGTGCCAGCAGCTTGAGGCTAGCGGGAACAAGCGGGGAGCTGTTTTTT.

In the case of this clonotype: The junction departs from the called germline gene at one end, perhaps through a read error. The V call is TRBV4-1, the J call TRBJ2-1; a possible D gene is TRBD2 (6 bases). Germline V gives CDR1 MGHRA, CDR2 YSYEKL. The CDR3 loop spans 14 amino acids. CDR3 loop: CASSQEGFYNEQFF. DNA of the CDR3: TGCGCCAGCAGCCAGGAGGGGTTCTACAACGAGCAGTTCTTC.

On this clonotype: The germline gene is not matched at one end of the junction; a read error may be the cause. The genes are TRBV11-2 and TRBJ1-2; D perhaps matches TRBD1 (6 bases). The CDR3 spans 14 residues. Germline V gene sequence: CDR1 SGHAT, CDR2 FQNNGV. The CDR3 region is CASRERDTTNGYTF. CDR3 in DNA: TGTGCAAGCAGGGAGAGGGACACCACCAATGGCTACACCTTC.

This clonotype was seen a single time. The chain uses TRBV6-5 and TRBJ2-1; the match to TRBD2 covers 8 bases. The germline CDR1 and CDR2 sequences are MNHEY and SVGAGI. The CDR3 is made up of 15 amino acids. Losses at the gene ends were 7 bases for V and 5 bases for J; bases not matched to a gene: 10. CDR3 in DNA: TGTGCCAGCATGTATGGACTAGCAGGGCACAATGAGCAGTTCTTC. Translated, it gives CASMYGLAGHNEQFF.

The rearrangement uses TRBV19 and TRBJ2-1; 7 bases map to TRBD1. CDR3 size: 15 residues. V dropped 10 bases and J dropped 2; count of bases not matched to a gene: 11. Germline CDR1 LNHDA, CDR2 SQIVND (reference sequence). The chain's CDR3 is CATVNPGQTYNEQFF. In DNA form, the CDR3 reads TGTGCCACTGTAAACCCGGGACAGACCTACAATGAGCAGTTCTTC.

This clonotype was seen ten or more times. The rearrangement joins TRBV29-1 to TRBJ2-3, with 14 bases matching TRBD2. The V gene end was trimmed by 7 bases and the J gene end by 2 bases; junction bases not matched to a gene: 2. Per germline, CDR1 SQVTM and CDR2 ANQGSEA. The CDR3 runs 14 residues. For the CDR3, the DNA is TGCAGCGCGGGACTAGCGGGAGACACAGATACGCAGTATTTT. This codes for CSAGLAGDTDTQYF.

With respect to this clonotype: This could be a read error, since a much larger clone is one nucleotide away. The chain uses TRBV10-3 and TRBJ2-2; either TRBD1 or TRBD2 may supply D (5 bases each). The CDR3 loop spans 13 amino acids. Germline V CDR1 and CDR2: ENHRY, SYGVKD. CDR3 sequence: CASTGWNTGELLF. The CDR3 DNA sequence: TGTGCCAGTACAGGCTGGAACACCGGGGAGCTGCTTTTT.

As to this clonotype: Mismatch with germline at one junction end may stem from a read error. The chain employs TRBV6-2 or TRBV6-3 and TRBJ2-4, with 8 bases matching TRBD2. CDR1 and CDR2 (germline): MNHEY, SVGEGT. The CDR3 is 19 residues long. The CDR3 region is CASSPPGLGVSLPKNIQYF. CDR3 in DNA: TGCGCCAGCAGTCCACCGGGACTAGGCGTCTCACTACCCAAAAACATTCAGTATTTC.

On this clonotype: Germline and junction disagree at one end, which may indicate a read error. The chain joins TRBV5-6 to TRBJ2-7; 7 nucleotides match TRBD1. This CDR3 contains 14 residues. Per the germline V gene, CDR1 is SGHDT and CDR2 is YYEEEE. As DNA, the CDR3 is TGTGCCAGCACCCGGACAGGTCAACTCTACGAGCGGTACTTC. Protein product: CASTRTGQLYERYF.

Points on this clonotype: A junction end diverges from the germline sequence, so it may reflect a read error. The chain carries TRBV6-5 and TRBJ2-3; 8 bases agree with TRBD1. CDR1 is MNHEY and CDR2 is SVGAGI in the germline V gene. CDR3 length: 14 amino acids. DNA of the CDR3: TGTGCCAGCAGCCGGGGACAGGACACAGATACACAGTATTTT. Translating gives CASSRGQDTDTQYF.

The rearrangement joins TRBV11-2 to TRBJ2-7; maybe TRBD1 (5 bases). Germline assignment: CDR1 SGHAT and CDR2 FQNNGV. Between the trimmed V and J ends, which lost 9 bases and 2 bases, there was a span of 20 bases. The CDR3 loop spans 15 amino acids. CDR3 nucleotide sequence: TGTGCCAGTAGTCCTAAGGGGTATCGTACCTACGAGCAGTACTTC. It is translated as CASSPKGYRTYEQYF.